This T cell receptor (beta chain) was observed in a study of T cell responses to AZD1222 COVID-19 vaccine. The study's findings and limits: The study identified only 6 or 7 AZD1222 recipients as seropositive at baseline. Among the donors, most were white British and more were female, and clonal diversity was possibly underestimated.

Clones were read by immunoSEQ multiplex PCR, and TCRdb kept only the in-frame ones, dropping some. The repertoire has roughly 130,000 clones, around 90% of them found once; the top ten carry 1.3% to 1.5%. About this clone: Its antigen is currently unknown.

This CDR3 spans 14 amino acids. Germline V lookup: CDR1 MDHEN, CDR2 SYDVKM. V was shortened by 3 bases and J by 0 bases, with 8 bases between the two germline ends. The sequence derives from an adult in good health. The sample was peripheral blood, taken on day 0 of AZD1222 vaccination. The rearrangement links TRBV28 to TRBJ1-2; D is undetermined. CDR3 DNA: TGTGCCAGCAGTTTTCTGGGTACTAACTATGGCTACACCTTC. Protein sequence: CASSFLGTNYGYTF.